The rows below give T cell receptor beta chains drawn from one sample of a study of CXCR3-negative and CXCR3-positive naive CD8 T cells. TCRdb re-called the 5' RACE reads and shows each CDR3 protein once, DNA omitted. This table holds over 5,500 distinct CDR3 sequences. Sample: naive CXCR3+ CD8+ T cells from blood. The receptors shown here come from a human donor in good health. Some clones in this sample may be carry-over from other donors' samples. CDR3s include the opening cysteine and the closing phenylalanine or tryptophan. Fields, in order: V gene, J gene, clone size, CDR3 protein. A row's size may be missing; if present it is once, few, many or a size class.

v_call: TRBV29-1
j_call: TRBJ1-2
clone_size: medium-sized
cdr3_aa: CSVEPAIVVYGYTF

v_call: TRBV30
j_call: TRBJ2-2
clone_size: medium-sized
cdr3_aa: CAWTRDPNTGELFF

v_call: TRBV29-1
j_call: TRBJ2-1
clone_size: medium-sized
cdr3_aa: CSVEGGVGEQFF

v_call: TRBV7-2
j_call: TRBJ2-1
clone_size: medium-sized
cdr3_aa: CASSPRTKSEQFF

v_call: TRBV10-3
j_call: TRBJ2-1
clone_size: -
cdr3_aa: CAISEAPERVNEQFF

v_call: TRBV9
j_call: TRBJ2-2
clone_size: medium-sized
cdr3_aa: CASSVDTNTGELFF

v_call: TRBV7-9
j_call: TRBJ1-1
clone_size: -
cdr3_aa: CASSWSNTEAFF

v_call: TRBV3-1
j_call: TRBJ2-7
clone_size: medium-sized
cdr3_aa: CASSQGSSAIPYEQYF

v_call: TRBV19
j_call: TRBJ1-1
clone_size: -
cdr3_aa: CALGGIGNTEAFF

v_call: TRBV7-6
j_call: TRBJ2-5
clone_size: medium-sized
cdr3_aa: CASSSNPPQYF

v_call: TRBV7-9
j_call: TRBJ1-4
clone_size: medium-sized
cdr3_aa: CASSRDTRRANEKLFF

v_call: TRBV20-1
j_call: TRBJ1-3
clone_size: -
cdr3_aa: CSASWQGMTGNTIYF

v_call: TRBV27
j_call: TRBJ2-3
clone_size: -
cdr3_aa: CASSPLGLAASTDTQYF

v_call: TRBV13
j_call: TRBJ1-2
clone_size: medium-sized
cdr3_aa: CASSLGEVRTASYGYTF

v_call: TRBV12-3/TRBV12-4
j_call: TRBJ2-7
clone_size: medium-sized
cdr3_aa: CASSLGTLGPTSYEQYF

v_call: TRBV5-1
j_call: TRBJ2-1
clone_size: medium-sized
cdr3_aa: CASSFTRDRPYEQFF

v_call: TRBV14
j_call: TRBJ1-1
clone_size: medium-sized
cdr3_aa: CASSQEPLNRLNTEAFF

v_call: TRBV7-8
j_call: TRBJ2-1
clone_size: medium-sized
cdr3_aa: CASSYLAGVVGEQFF

v_call: TRBV9
j_call: TRBJ2-2
clone_size: medium-sized
cdr3_aa: CASSPPQDTGELFF

v_call: TRBV25-1
j_call: TRBJ1-1
clone_size: medium-sized
cdr3_aa: CASSGFFPDRVDTEAFF

v_call: TRBV29-1
j_call: TRBJ1-2
clone_size: -
cdr3_aa: CSVIGWQDGYTF

v_call: TRBV9
j_call: TRBJ2-1
clone_size: -
cdr3_aa: CASSVASGQSNEQFF

v_call: TRBV3-1
j_call: TRBJ2-1
clone_size: -
cdr3_aa: CASSPIEGPHEQFF